Listed below are T cell receptor beta chains from one sample, sequenced in a study of blood T cell repertoires in COVID-19. The assay was immunoSEQ multiplex PCR, and TCRdb's table has in-frame clones only and misses some. The top ten hold roughly 8% of the sample, which has fewer than 350,000 clones, approximately 86% seen once. The sample was peripheral blood. These receptors were obtained from a man in his forties with active or convalescent COVID-19. Both conserved end residues are part of each CDR3. D genes are given only for firm matches.

>TRBJ1-1|-|TRBV7-9
TGTGCCAGCAGCCAACCAGTTCGAGGCCCTGAAGCTTTCTTT
CASSQPVRGPEAFF
>TRBJ2-7|TRBD1|TRBV28
TGTGCCAGCAGTTTCGCCGCGGGACAGGTCTACTACGAGCAGTACTTC
CASSFAAGQVYYEQYF
>TRBJ2-1|TRBD2|TRBV5-1
TGCGCCAGCAGCTCGGGGCGGGTAGCGGGGGTGAATGAGCAGTTCTTC
CASSSGRVAGVNEQFF
>TRBJ2-1|TRBD2|TRBV6-5
TGTGCCGGCAGGGGAGGACTAGCGGGAGAACAGCAGCAGTTCTTC
CAGRGGLAGEQQQFF
>TRBJ2-5|TRBD2|TRBV24-1
TGTGCCACCAGTGATCTGCGGGAGGGCCCCGGGGAGACCCAGTACTTC
CATSDLREGPGETQYF
>TRBJ2-3|-|TRBV30
TGTGCCTGGAGTGTACGGGGAGCAGGAGATACGCAGTATTTT
CAWSVRGAGDTQYF
>TRBJ2-2|-|TRBV4-1
TGCGCCAGCAGCCAAGCCCCCGGTACCACCGGGGAGCTGTTTTTT
CASSQAPGTTGELFF
>TRBJ2-4|-|TRBV21-1
TGTGCCAGCAGCGCGGGACAGGGGGGGTGCAAAAACATTCAGTACTTC
CASSAGQGGCKNIQYF
>TRBJ2-2|-|TRBV29-1
TGCAGCGCCTCGGGTTTGGGGAACACCGGGGAGCTGTTTTTT
CSASGLGNTGELFF
>TRBJ1-3|-|TRBV27
TGTGCCAGCAGTCTCGGGGGGCTAGGAAACACCATATATTTT
CASSLGGLGNTIYF
>TRBJ2-5|-|TRBV29-1
TGCAGCGTAGAACGACAGGAGGCGGAGACCCAGTACTTC
CSVERQEAETQYF
>TRBJ1-1|-|TRBV12-5
TGTGCTAGTGGTCCATCCCCAGGGTACACTGAAGCTTTCTTT
CASGPSPGYTEAFF
>TRBJ2-1|TRBD2|TRBV7-2
TGTGCCAGCAGCTTAGGCCTAGCGGAGTACAATGAGCAGTTCTTC
CASSLGLAEYNEQFF
>TRBJ1-4|TRBD1|TRBV6-7
TGTGCCAGCCGTAAAGAATTTGGGACAGGGGGAGGATGGGGTAAGGAAAAACTGTTTTTT
CASRKEFGTGGGWGKEKLFF
>TRBJ2-3|-|TRBV7-9
TGTGCCAGCGACCGGGGGGCCGGCACAGATACGCAGTATTTT
CASDRGAGTDTQYF
>TRBJ1-2|-|TRBV11-1
TGTGCCAGCAGCTTACTTGCGAACTATGGCTACACCTTC
CASSLLANYGYTF
>TRBJ2-2|TRBD1|TRBV28
TGTGCCAGCAGTTCCGCTGGACAGGGGGTAGGCGCCGGGGAGCTGTTTTTT
CASSSAGQGVGAGELFF